Described below is a single T cell receptor beta chain sequence and its context. There are 14 residues in the CDR3. With 4 bases removed from V and 2 bases from J, the gap between germline ends came to 9 bases. The germline V gene encodes CDR1 LGHDT and CDR2 YNNKEL (reference sequence). TCRdb keeps only in-frame clones here, not all; method: immunoSEQ multiplex PCR. The sample consists of some 300,000 clones, more than 75% of them appearing once. This record belongs to a study of blood T cell repertoires in COVID-19. The wider study: From the United States, Italy and Spain came samples of acute and convalescent COVID-19.

V and J are TRBV3-1 (or the pseudogene TRBV3-2) and TRBJ2-1, with unresolved D. This clonotype was obtained from an older woman in a cohort exposed to, infected with or recovered from COVID-19 (not recorded which). The specimen sequenced was PBMCs or T cells enriched from blood (not recorded which). The chain's CDR3 is CASSPSRAYNEQFF. CDR3 nucleotides: TGTGCCAGCAGCCCAAGTCGGGCCTACAATGAGCAGTTCTTC.